What follows are 6 T cell receptor beta chains derived from one specimen sequenced in a study of CD8 T cells in Susac syndrome. When the RNA was reverse transcribed, random hexamers were used with an input of about 0.5 to 1 ug. A single record per CDR3 protein comes from TCRdb applying MiXCR to the immunoSEQ multiplex PCR reads. Of about 160,000 distinct CDR3 sequences detected, just over 90% appear once; the ten largest clones hold around 0.13%. The specimen was CD4+ T cells from PBMCs. The receptors shown here come from a human donor in good health.

The rearrangement joins TRBV10-3 to TRBJ1-1; TRBD1 agrees at 10 bases. The V segment lost 6 bases and the J segment 3 bases; nucleotides outside the gene matches: 4. The CDR3 contains 14 residues. Germline-derived CDR1 and CDR2 are ENHRY and SYGVKD. The CDR3 region is CAISGTGADTEAFF. The CDR3 region has the DNA TGTGCCATCAGCGGGACAGGGGCCGACACTGAAGCTTTCTTT.

V and J are TRBV7-2 and TRBJ2-1, with D possibly matching TRBD1 (6 bases). The V end lost 5 bases, the J end lost 6 bases, and 17 bases lay between the germline ends. This CDR3 contains 15 residues. Germline-derived CDR1 and CDR2 are SGHTA and FQGNSA. CDR3 region: CASSLQDRALNEQFF. The CDR3 DNA reads as TGTGCCAGCAGCCTCCAGGACAGAGCTCTCAATGAGCAGTTCTTC. Looking up the rest from reference TRBV7-2 and TRBJ2-1 gives the full variable domain: GAGVSQSPSNKVTEKGKDVELRCDPISGHTALYWYRQSLGQGLEFLIYFQGNSAPDKSGLPSDRFSAERTGGSVSTLTIQRTQQEDSAVYLCASSLQDRALNEQFFGPGTRLTVL.

The chain has TRBV6-5 and TRBJ2-5, with 10 bases fitting TRBD2. The CDR3 runs 16 residues. J was trimmed by 1 base and V by 2 bases; bases with no gene match: 4. Looked up from germline, CDR1 is MNHEY and CDR2 is SVGAGI. The CDR3 loop is CASSYQLAGFQETQYF. The CDR3 nucleotides read TGTGCCAGCAGTTACCAACTAGCGGGGTTCCAAGAGACCCAGTACTTC.

This chain joins TRBV19 and TRBJ2-5, with 9 bases that match TRBD2. With 2 bases clipped from V and 5 bases from J, the junction kept 0 bases outside the gene matches. The CDR3 consists of 13 residues. CDR1 is LNHDA and CDR2 is SQIVND in the germline V gene (reference sequence). CDR3 nucleotide sequence: TGTGCCAGTAGTATACTAGCGGGGGAGACCCAGTACTTC. Protein product: CASSILAGETQYF.

This chain links TRBV19 with TRBJ2-7; the D is unclear. This CDR3 is 14 amino acids long. Trimming stripped 5 bases from V and 4 bases from J, with 15 bases between. Germline lookup yields CDR1 LNHDA and CDR2 SQIVND (reference sequence). DNA of the CDR3: TGTGCCAGTAGTGGGTCGTTGCCGACTTACGAGCAGTACTTC. Translated: CASSGSLPTYEQYF. The full variable domain, rest sourced from reference TRBV19 and TRBJ2-7, is DGGITQSPKYLFRKEGQNVTLSCEQNLNHDAMYWYRQDPGQGLRLIYYSQIVNDFQKGDIAEGYSVSREKKESFPLTVTSAQKNPTAFYLCASSGSLPTYEQYFGPGTRLTVT.

This chain uses TRBV12-3 or TRBV12-4 with TRBJ1-1; a possible D gene is TRBD1 (5 bases). The CDR3 contains 14 residues. V dropped 2 bases and J dropped 1 base, with 8 bases sitting between them. The CDR3 DNA follows: TGTGCCAGCAGTTTATATCAGGGGAACACTGAAGCTTTCTTT. As protein: CASSLYQGNTEAFF.